This TCR beta chain comes out of a study of T-cell reconstitution after alpha-beta-depleted transplantation in children. Whole-study results and caveats: In patients about two months after transplant, alpha-beta T cells reportedly arose from several hundred expanded graft clones. Counts and diversity of T cells one year after transplant came mostly from newly produced T cells. For some patients, TCRbeta diversity was high at day 60 because of recipient T cells and thymic progenitors that survived.

Remarks on this clonotype: As yet, its antigen is unknown.

Molecular barcoding with unique molecular identifiers was used for the TCRbeta library. TCRdb redid the calling of the PCR reads with MiXCR, one entry per CDR3 protein. The sample yields roughly 490,000 distinct CDR3 sequences, roughly 10% seen once. This clonotype was obtained from a female patient aged 2-9 years who had a stem cell transplant for aplastic anemia, so the T cells may come from the graft donor. This sample comprised PBMCs, mostly from graft donor cells, obtained 180 days after TCRalphabeta/CD19-depleted stem cell transplant.

CDR3 in DNA: TGTGCCACACAAAGCACAGCCCTTATGGATACGCAGTATTTT. It encodes CATQSTALMDTQYF. This chain uses TRBV28 with TRBJ2-3; D gene uncertain. CDR1 MDHEN and CDR2 SYDVKM come from the germline V gene. The CDR3 has 14 residues. V lost 10 bases to trimming and J lost 6 bases, with 20 bases between them.